Listed below are T cell receptor beta chains from one sample, sequenced in a study of beta chain features in type 1 diabetes. Libraries were prepared by immunoSEQ multiplex PCR; TCRdb keeps only in-frame clonotypes and omits some of them. The sample carries about 170,000 clones, roughly 8% recorded once. Sequencing was done on a sample of central memory CD4+ T cells from blood. These receptors were taken from a man between 18 and 35 years old with type 1 diabetes. The CDR3 runs from the conserved cysteine through the conserved F or W. D genes are given only for firm matches. A clone size is listed for some rows: how often the clone was seen (once, few, many), or a class if it is expanded.

abundance	j_gene	v_gene	d_gene	CDR3nt	CDR3aa
few	TRBJ1-1	TRBV30	.	TGTGCCTGGGGGTATCAGGGGAATATGAACACTAAAGCTTTCTTT	CAWGYQGNMNTKAFF
many	TRBJ2-7	TRBV30	.	TGTGCCTGGAGTGGACAGGTCTACGAGCAGTACTTC	CAWSGQVYEQYF
few	TRBJ2-3	TRBV7-9	TRBD2	TGTGCCAGCAGTCTTGAATCCGGGACTAGCGGGAGGGGCCTACAGTATTTT	CASSLESGTSGRGLQYF
few	TRBJ2-7	TRBV28	TRBD2	TGTGCCAGCAGTCTCCCGAGCGGGGCAACCTACGAGCAGTACTTC	CASSLPSGATYEQYF
few	TRBJ2-1	TRBV6-6	TRBD1	TGTGCCAGCAGTTACAACTTAGACAGGGTCAATGAGCAGTTCTTC	CASSYNLDRVNEQFF
few	TRBJ1-3	TRBV4-2	TRBD1	TGTGCCAGCAGCCGGGACAGGGGGTCTGGAAACACCATATATTTT	CASSRDRGSGNTIYF
.	TRBJ2-1	TRBV7-2	.	TGTGCCAGCAGCTTAGGCCAGGGGGGTGGCAATGAGCAGTTCTTC	CASSLGQGGGNEQFF
.	TRBJ1-1	TRBV28	.	TGTGCCAGCAGCCGGGGAACAGAAGCTTTCTTT	CASSRGTEAFF
few	TRBJ2-6	TRBV18	TRBD2	TGTGCCAGCTCACCAACGGGGGGTTCTGGGGCCAACGTCCTGACTTTC	CASSPTGGSGANVLTF
.	TRBJ1-1	TRBV5-1	.	TGCGCCAGCAGCCCCAAGATTGGCGGGGGCGTCGCTGAAGCTTTCTTT	CASSPKIGGGVAEAFF
few	TRBJ1-5	TRBV6-5	TRBD1	TGTGCCAGCAGGCGGTCGGGACAGAATCAGCCCCAGCATTTT	CASRRSGQNQPQHF
few	TRBJ2-1	TRBV6-1	TRBD2	TGTGCCAGCAGTCCCGGGACTAGCGGCTACAATGAGCAGTTCTTC	CASSPGTSGYNEQFF
few	TRBJ1-1	TRBV2	TRBD1	TGTGCCAGCAGACCGACAGGGGATACTGAAGCTTTCTTT	CASRPTGDTEAFF
few	TRBJ2-1	TRBV5-1	.	TGCGCCAGCAGCTTGCGGGGAAAAGGGTACTCGGTCAATGAGCAGTTCTTC	CASSLRGKGYSVNEQFF
.	TRBJ2-3	TRBV7-8	TRBD2	TGTGCCAGCAGCTTAGGTTGGCTAGCGGGAGGGAAAGCAGATACGCAGTATTTT	CASSLGWLAGGKADTQYF
.	TRBJ2-1	TRBV19	TRBD2	TGTGCCAGTTCGTCTACGGGACTAGCGGGAGGCCATGAGCAGTTCTTC	CASSSTGLAGGHEQFF
few	TRBJ2-1	TRBV15	TRBD2	TGTGCCACCAGCAGAGAACTAGCGGGAATTGGAGACAATGAGCAGTTCTTC	CATSRELAGIGDNEQFF
.	TRBJ2-7	TRBV9	TRBD2	TGTGCCAGCAGCTCAGGACTAGCGGGAGAGCCCTACGAGCAGTACTTC	CASSSGLAGEPYEQYF
few	TRBJ2-1	TRBV7-2	.	TGTGCCAGCAGCGTACTAGAGGATGAGCAGTTCTTC	CASSVLEDEQFF
.	TRBJ2-1	TRBV29-1	.	TGCAGCGTTGAACCCAGGTACTCCTACAATGAGCAGTTCTTC	CSVEPRYSYNEQFF
few	TRBJ2-1	TRBV7-2	.	TGTGCCAGCAGCTTAAACAGAGACAATGAGCAGTTCTTC	CASSLNRDNEQFF
.	TRBJ2-5	TRBV5-4	TRBD1	TGTGCCAGCAGCTTGGTCCAGGGGGCGGGAGAGACCCAGTACTTC	CASSLVQGAGETQYF
.	TRBJ2-2	TRBV5-1	.	TGCGCCAGCAGCTTCGGGCAGGGGTTCACCGGGGAGCTGTTTTTT	CASSFGQGFTGELFF
few	TRBJ1-5	TRBV19	.	TGTGCCAGTAGTATAGTCGGGGGAAATCAGCCCCAGCATTTT	CASSIVGGNQPQHF
few	TRBJ1-2	TRBV5-4	.	TGTGCCAGCAGTTCCCGCGGGGATGGCTACACCTTC	CASSSRGDGYTF
few	TRBJ2-5	TRBV7-2	TRBD2	TGTGCCAGCAGCTTATCTCCTAGCGGGGGGGCGGAGACCCAGTACTTC	CASSLSPSGGAETQYF
few	TRBJ2-3	TRBV28	TRBD1	TGTGCCAGCAGCTACGTCCGGGACAGGGGGCGTGAGGACACAGATACGCAGTATTTT	CASSYVRDRGREDTDTQYF
.	TRBJ2-1	TRBV5-4	TRBD2	TGTGCCAGCAGCGAGGGGGGTCGGACTAGCGCCTACAATGAGCAGTTCTTC	CASSEGGRTSAYNEQFF
.	TRBJ1-6	TRBV4-3	.	TGCGCCAGCAGGAACAGGGTCTCGGGTAATTCACCCCTCCACTTT	CASRNRVSGNSPLHF
few	TRBJ1-1	TRBV5-1	.	TGCGCCAGCATGCGAGGAAGTTCGAACACTGAAGCTTTCTTT	CASMRGSSNTEAFF
few	TRBJ1-2	TRBV2	.	TGTGCCACCGGCCTCGGGTCTCTCGAGGGTGGCTACACCTTC	CATGLGSLEGGYTF